Listed here are 23 T cell receptor beta chains from one sample, sequenced in a study of shared clonotypes between healthy human individuals (dated by TCRdb to about 2020). Receptors were amplified or captured by the immunoSEQ multiplex PCR assay. As stored in TCRdb, this immuneACCESS dataset retains in-frame rearrangements with V and J assigned. A fraction of the clones does not appear; measured against another copy, unresolved V genes explain less than half of the discrepancy, and the remainder lacks a known reason. Present in this sample are 450,000 to 600,000 clones, around 80% of which were seen just once. The biggest ten clones account for approximately 12% of the sample. Sequencing used PBMCs. Receptors were obtained from a woman aged 40 to 50 in good health. Some clones in this sample may be carry-over from other donors' samples.

This clone has a single count. This likely comes from a read error, as the CDR3 has no conserved phenylalanine or tryptophan at its end. The V gene is TRBV5-1, the J gene TRBJ2-7, with TRBD1 matching 10 bases. This CDR3 has 15 amino acids. After removal of 3 bases from V and 3 bases from J, the junction contained 6 bases not matched to a gene. In germline, CDR1 is SGHRS, CDR2 YFSETQ. The CDR3 loop is CASSWGTGVNYEQYY. DNA for the CDR3: TGCGCCAGCAGCTGGGGGACAGGGGTTAACTACGAGCAGTACTAC.

This chain uses TRBV9 with TRBJ2-1; no firm D call. Trimming cost V 3 bases and J 8 bases, with 12 bases left between them. The CDR3 contains 13 residues. Germline CDR1 is SGDLS and CDR2 is YYNGEE. The DNA for the CDR3 is TGTGCCAGCAGCGGGAATTTGGGCTATGAGCAGTTCTTC. Protein product: CASSGNLGYEQFF.

This clone occurred a few times. The chain combines TRBV10-1 with TRBJ2-7; 8 bases line up with TRBD2. Germline loops: CDR1 WNHNN, CDR2 SYGVQD (reference sequence). This CDR3 spans 16 amino acids. The ends lost 4 bases at V and 5 bases at J; junction bases unmatched: 13. The CDR3 bases are TGCGCCAGCAGTGCTCCCCTACTAGCGGAAACTGACGAGCAGTACTTC. This sequence encodes CASSAPLLAETDEQYF.

The chain is built from TRBV6-5 and TRBJ1-4; perhaps TRBD1 as D (6 bases). The germline gives CDR1 MNHEY, CDR2 SVGAGI. The CDR3 extends over 16 amino acids. Between the trimmed V and J ends, which lost 2 bases and 3 bases, there was a span of 13 bases. The CDR3 nucleotides read TGTGCCAGCAGTTACGTCCCCAGGGGAGCTAATGAAAAACTGTTTTTT. Amino acids: CASSYVPRGANEKLFF.

To note about this clone: The sample holds other DNA sequences that translate to the same CDR3. The rearrangement joins TRBV6-1 to TRBJ2-7, with TRBD1 matching over 11 bases. Germline CDR1 and CDR2: MNHNS and SASEGT. The J segment lost 3 bases and the V segment lost 6 bases, leaving 4 bases of the junction unmatched. The CDR3 extends over 14 amino acids. This chain's CDR3 is CASSLGTGGYEQYF. Here the CDR3 DNA reads TGTGCCAGCAGCCTCGGGACAGGGGGCTACGAGCAGTACTTC.

The rearrangement links TRBV18 to TRBJ2-3; 11 nucleotides line up with TRBD1. V lost 0 bases, J lost 4 bases, and 3 bases stayed unmatched. This CDR3 is 16 amino acids long. CDR1 and CDR2 (germline): KGHSH, LQKENI. The CDR3 DNA is TGTGCCAGCTCACCACCGGACAGGGGGCGGCCAGATACGCAGTATTTT. Translation: CASSPPDRGRPDTQYF.

This clone has only a few counts. The rearrangement links TRBV4-2 to TRBJ1-1, with D uncertain. V dropped 2 bases and J dropped 1 base, with 11 bases sitting between them. Germline V lookup: CDR1 LGHNA, CDR2 YNFKEQ. This CDR3 region has 15 residues. The CDR3 nucleotides are TGTGCCAGCAGCCAAAGACTCGCCCGGAACACTGAAGCTTTCTTT. This codes for CASSQRLARNTEAFF.

This chain links TRBV6-6 with TRBJ1-4; 9 positions agree with TRBD1. The germline gives CDR1 MNHNY, CDR2 SVGAGI (reference sequence). The length of the CDR3 is 16 residues. After removal of 4 bases from V and 6 bases from J, the junction contained 9 bases not matched to a gene. CDR3 in DNA: TGTGCCAGCAGTTCCAGAACAGGGGGCGCAGATGAAAAACTGTTTTTT. Encoded protein: CASSSRTGGADEKLFF.

This sequence joins TRBV28 and TRBJ2-1; 10 positions match TRBD2. Germline V lookup: CDR1 MDHEN, CDR2 SYDVKM. The CDR3 is made up of 15 amino acids. With 5 bases clipped from V and 3 bases from J, the junction kept 4 bases outside the gene matches. The chain's CDR3 is CASSSSGRNYNEQFF. The CDR3 DNA reads as TGTGCCAGCAGTAGTAGCGGGAGGAACTACAATGAGCAGTTCTTC.

This clone was observed a few times. The chain uses TRBV5-1 and TRBJ2-7; tentatively, D is TRBD1 (6 bases). Germline CDR1 SGHRS, CDR2 YFSETQ. The length of the CDR3 is 14 residues. Trimming took off 0 bases at V and 1 base at J, with 8 bases between the two ends. The CDR3 region is CASSLDRESYEQYF. DNA of the CDR3: TGCGCCAGCAGCTTGGACAGGGAGTCCTACGAGCAGTACTTC.

The chain couples TRBV29-1 to TRBJ2-5; 7 nucleotides align to TRBD1. The end of the DNA aligns better with TRBJ2-7, so the J call may be wrong. CDR1 is SQVTM, CDR2 ANQGSEA, per germline. The CDR3 covers 13 residues. The CDR3 sequence: CSALPDREDEQYF. The CDR3 nucleotides are TGCAGCGCCCTCCCTGACAGGGAAGACGAGCAGTACTTC.

The chain employs TRBV28 and TRBJ1-2, with TRBD1 as a possible D gene (5 bases). Per germline, CDR1 MDHEN and CDR2 SYDVKM. The CDR3 totals 15 residues. CDR3 nucleotide sequence: TGTGGCTCCAAACGGGGCTACCCAACTAACTATGGCTACACCTTC. Encoded protein: CGSKRGYPTNYGYTF.

This clone has just a few counts. For the CDR3, the DNA is TGTGCCTGGACCTACGGGCCAGCCGCCTACGAGCAGTACTTC. This encodes CAWTYGPAAYEQYF. The chain is built from TRBV30 and TRBJ2-7; D call uncertain. There are 14 residues in the CDR3. Trimming shortened V by 4 bases and J by 2 bases, and 15 bases separated the two germline ends. Germline CDR1 and CDR2: GTSNPN and SVGIG (reference sequence).

The chain joins TRBV10-3 to TRBJ2-4, with D possibly being TRBD1 or TRBD2 (6 bases each). The CDR3 has 16 amino acids. Germline values: CDR1 ENHRY, CDR2 SYGVKD. V lost 0 bases and J 3 bases, leaving 12 bases between the germline ends. The CDR3 here is CAISESQGAGKNIQYF. DNA for the CDR3: TGTGCCATCAGTGAGTCACAGGGAGCGGGCAAAAACATTCAGTACTTC.

This sequence joins TRBV27 and TRBJ2-7; D unclear. Germline CDR1 reads MNHEY; CDR2 reads SMNVEV (reference sequence). Trimming removed 5 bases from V and 5 bases from J, with 16 bases in between. The CDR3 is made up of 14 amino acids. The CDR3 reads CASSLSSSGNEQYF. CDR3 nucleotide sequence: TGTGCCAGCAGTCTTTCCTCTTCAGGCAACGAGCAGTACTTC.

This chain links TRBV7-2 with TRBJ2-7; D is perhaps TRBD2 (6 bases). This CDR3 has 14 residues. Trimming shortened V by 3 bases and J by 3 bases, and 12 bases separated the two germline ends. The germline CDR1 and CDR2 sequences are SGHTA and FQGNSA. The CDR3 reads CASSFSGVGYEQYF. DNA for the CDR3: TGTGCCAGCAGCTTTTCGGGGGTGGGCTACGAGCAGTACTTC. Full variable domain (outside the CDR3, taken from reference TRBV7-2 and TRBJ2-7): GAGVSQSPSNKVTEKGKDVELRCDPISGHTALYWYRQSLGQGLEFLIYFQGNSAPDKSGLPSDRFSAERTGGSVSTLTIQRTQQEDSAVYLCASSFSGVGYEQYFGPGTRLTVT.

This clone occurred a few times. The rearrangement uses TRBV4-1 and TRBJ1-3, with a possible D match to TRBD1 (5 bases). Germline lookup yields CDR1 MGHRA and CDR2 YSYEKL. The CDR3 sequence is 16 residues long. Trimming left V 0 bases short and J 4 bases short, with 13 bases between. The CDR3 DNA sequence: TGCGCCAGCAGCCAAGACCCCCCCGGGGACGGAAACACCATATATTTT. As protein: CASSQDPPGDGNTIYF.

This clone appeared a few times. The V call is TRBV7-6, the J call TRBJ1-4, with D maybe TRBD1 (6 bases). The CDR3 totals 16 residues. Trimming cost V 5 bases and J 7 bases, with 20 bases left between them. Germline V gene sequence: CDR1 SGHVS, CDR2 FNYEAQ. The CDR3 region has the DNA TGTGCCAGCAGCACCCGGCCGGGACACGTAACTGAAAAACTGTTTTTT. Protein: CASSTRPGHVTEKLFF. Complete variable domain (other parts from reference TRBV7-6 and TRBJ1-4): GAGVSQSPRYKVTKRGQDVALRCDPISGHVSLYWYRQALGQGPEFLTYFNYEAQQDKSGLPNDRFSAERPEGSISTLTIQRTEQRDSAMYRCASSTRPGHVTEKLFFGSGTQLSVL.

The chain is built from TRBV6-1 and TRBJ2-1, with a tentative D call TRBD2 (5 bases). The CDR3 extends over 17 amino acids. V lost 1 base and J lost 4, with 17 bases in between. Germline V gives CDR1 MNHNS, CDR2 SASEGT. CDR3 amino acids: CASSEVHGTGIYNEQFF. CDR3 nucleotides: TGTGCCAGCAGTGAAGTTCATGGCACCGGGATTTACAATGAGCAGTTCTTC.

The rearrangement uses TRBV7-9 and TRBJ1-1, with D hard to call. Trimming took 5 bases from V and 6 from J, leaving 10 bases between them. The CDR3 length is 12 residues. Germline V gene lookup returns CDR1 SEHNR and CDR2 FQNEAQ (reference sequence). In DNA form, the CDR3 reads TGTGCCAGCAGCGTCCTTCATGCTGAAGCTTTCTTT. This translates into CASSVLHAEAFF.

The chain has TRBV6-6 and TRBJ2-1, with 9 bases matching TRBD1. With V trimmed by 4 bases and J by 0 bases, 4 bases remained unmatched. Germline V gene sequence: CDR1 MNHNY, CDR2 SVGAGI (reference sequence). CDR3 length: 16 residues. The CDR3 here is CASSSDRGASYNEQFF. CDR3 DNA: TGTGCCAGCAGTTCCGACAGGGGGGCCTCCTACAATGAGCAGTTCTTC.

The rearrangement links TRBV27 to TRBJ2-7, with D perhaps TRBD1 (5 bases). CDR3 length: 14 amino acids. Germline loops: CDR1 MNHEY, CDR2 SMNVEV (reference sequence). The V and J ends lost 7 bases and 6 bases respectively, with 19 bases between them. The CDR3 reads CASTQSQGFSEQYF. CDR3 nucleotides: TGTGCCAGCACCCAGTCCCAGGGATTCTCCGAGCAGTACTTC.

This clone showed up many times. The J gene is TRBJ1-6, the V gene TRBV6-6; D unclear. Looked up from germline, CDR1 is MNHNY and CDR2 is SVGAGI (reference sequence). The CDR3 has 15 amino acids. V was trimmed by 4 bases and J by 8 bases, leaving 15 bases between them. CDR3 amino acids: CASSLLVGPDSPLHF. CDR3 in DNA: TGTGCCAGCAGTTTACTTGTAGGGCCGGATTCACCCCTCCACTTT.